This T cell receptor (beta chain) was documented in a study of identical twins (dated by TCRdb to the mid-2010s). General notes on the study: TCR alpha and beta repertoires from monozygotic twins, unrelated adults of various ages and cord blood were deep-sequenced to test whether fetal clonotypes persist. To rule out contamination, replicate twin experiments were performed at different times with different library preparation protocols.

The CDR3 covers 16 residues, taking in both the cysteine and the phenylalanine. Just the 48-base CDR3 DNA is kept, in frame starting at base 1. The V end gives up 6 bases and the J end 8 bases, leaving 15 bases in the junction not matched to a gene. All donors were healthy Caucasians. The researchers also sequenced three unrelated adults who were not twins: a male aged 18 to 29, a male aged 50 to 59, and a female aged 50 to 59. Miltenyi CD45RO+ enrichment and human naive T-cell isolation kits were used to isolate memory (CD45RO+) and naive T cells from PBMC. This clonotype was observed a few times. Its antigen is unknown. Per-base qualities were not stored, and no clone one base away is much larger. The library was obtained by 5' RACE. This sample was sequenced with an Illumina HiSeq 2000. Template switching introduced a universal primer binding site; the final cDNA contained a unique molecular identifier, enabling accurate counting of TCR cDNA molecules. Specific primers in the conserved constant-segment region were used to synthesize first-strand cDNA for the TCR alpha and beta chains. Each cDNA library was double barcoded, with a SMART-Mk sample barcode plus Illumina barcodes, to control for contamination. TruSeq adapter sequences along with Illumina sample barcodes were introduced in two successive PCR steps. The TCR alpha and beta cDNA libraries were sequenced on the Illumina HiSeq platform using custom primers. As for how the authors treated the data: MiGEC was used to process raw reads and extract unique molecular identifiers, and MiXCR was used to find CDR3 positions. Recombination models were inferred per individual with the repgenHMM and IGoR tools using an EM algorithm. The tcR package in R was used for shared clonotype analysis, with sharing normalized by the product of cloneset sizes. Out-of-frame nonproductive sequences were analyzed to study raw recombination free of thymic and clonal selection effects. TCRdb took the public reads, trimmed them with fastp at Q25, ran MiXCR for clone calling and kept in-frame beta chains. Entries that share a CDR3 protein sequence are merged under the most common genes and DNA. TCRdb, not the authors, supplied the V and J calls. For this sample there are around 670,000 distinct CDR3 sequences; around 6% appear just once. About 1.8% of the sample is in the top ten clones.

Overall study outcomes, separate from this receptor: Fewer insertions were carried by abundant cord blood beta clonotypes, a similar but weaker trend appeared in young adult naive repertoires, and no such trend appeared in memory repertoires. Because the same donors could not be followed over many years, conclusions were based on cross-sectional statistical analysis. Out-of-frame TCR alpha sequences shared between twins showed an excess of low generation-probability sequences compared with coincidental sharing between unrelated individuals. Invariant T cells such as MAIT and iNKT could partly confound zero-insertion analyses, although diverse VJ usage argued against such confounding for most clonotypes. In monozygotic twins, recombination models systematically underestimated out-of-frame TCR alpha sharing, but the models matched the sharing seen between unrelated individuals. The excess sharing between twins in beta out-of-frame sequences was weaker because fewer shared sequences reduced the signal-to-noise ratio.

Here the chain combines TRBV12-3 or TRBV12-4 and TRBJ2-1; TRBD2 aligns with 8 central bases. The source of this sequence is a man aged 18 to 29 in good health. Sequencing was performed on naive T cells sorted from blood. In light of the paper, this sample's cell subset or site label describes: cells isolated with a human naive T-cell isolation kit. The CDR3 is CASRAGRREARDEQFF. The nucleotide sequence is TGTGCCAGCAGGGCAGGGCGGCGGGAGGCTCGGGATGAGCAGTTCTTC.